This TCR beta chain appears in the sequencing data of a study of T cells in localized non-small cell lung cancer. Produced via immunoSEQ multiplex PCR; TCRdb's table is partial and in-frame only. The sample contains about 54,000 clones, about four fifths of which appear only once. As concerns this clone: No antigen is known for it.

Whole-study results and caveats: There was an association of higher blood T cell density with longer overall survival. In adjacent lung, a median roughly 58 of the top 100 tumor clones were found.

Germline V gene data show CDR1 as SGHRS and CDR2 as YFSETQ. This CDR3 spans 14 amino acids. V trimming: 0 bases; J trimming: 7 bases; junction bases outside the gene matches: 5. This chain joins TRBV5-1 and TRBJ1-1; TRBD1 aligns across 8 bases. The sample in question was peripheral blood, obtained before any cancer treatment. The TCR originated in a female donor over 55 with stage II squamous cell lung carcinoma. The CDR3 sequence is CASSLEQGVFEAFF. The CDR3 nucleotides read TGCGCCAGCAGCTTGGAACAGGGGGTGTTTGAAGCTTTCTTT.